The rows below give T cell receptor beta chains drawn from one sample of a study of blood T cell repertoires in COVID-19. Profiling relied on immunoSEQ multiplex PCR, and the TCRdb table lists in-frame clones only, not all of them. The repertoire holds about 170,000 clones, with around four fifths as singletons. What was sequenced was peripheral blood. These receptors originate from an elderly woman with COVID-19, enrolled during active disease. CDR3s include the opening cysteine and the closing phenylalanine or tryptophan. Each record gives: V gene, J gene, clone size, D gene, CDR3 protein, CDR3 DNA. The D gene is left open where the match is weak. Size values are once, few and many counts, or a class for expanded clones, and some rows have none.

>TRBV2|TRBJ1-5|NA|NA
CASSPDSQPQHF
TGTGCCAGCAGTCCCGACAGTCAGCCCCAGCATTTT
>TRBV6-2/TRBV6-3|TRBJ1-5|NA|NA
CASSWAVGLDNQPQHF
TGTGCCAGCAGTTGGGCCGTCGGTTTGGACAATCAGCCCCAGCATTTT
>TRBV6-5|TRBJ1-1|NA|NA
CASTSPTDRYTEAFF
TGTGCCAGCACCAGTCCCACCGACAGATACACTGAAGCTTTCTTT
>TRBV5-1|TRBJ2-5|once|NA
CASSLGQQETQYF
TGCGCCAGCAGCTTGGGACAGCAAGAGACCCAGTACTTC
>TRBV2|TRBJ1-2|NA|NA
CASSRRGAEYGYTF
TGTGCCAGCAGTAGACGTGGGGCTGAGTATGGCTACACCTTC
>TRBV6-2/TRBV6-3|TRBJ1-4|NA|NA
CASSRLGGEKLFF
TGTGCCAGCAGTCGGCTCGGGGGAGAAAAACTGTTTTTT
>TRBV6-2/TRBV6-3|TRBJ1-2|NA|NA
CASSRLGGYTF
TGTGCCAGCAGTCGACTCGGTGGCTACACCTTC
>TRBV12-3/TRBV12-4|TRBJ1-5|once|TRBD1
CASRGTVNQPQHF
TGTGCCAGCAGGGGGACAGTCAATCAGCCCCAGCATTTT
>TRBV3-1/TRBV3-2|TRBJ1-2|NA|NA
CASSQGWNRFF
TGTGCCAGCAGCCAAGGGTGGAACAGGTTCTTC
>TRBV7-2|TRBJ1-1|NA|NA
CASSVRTWGDTEAFF
TGTGCCAGCAGCGTACGCACGTGGGGCGACACTGAAGCTTTCTTT
>TRBV10-1|TRBJ1-5|NA|NA
CASKTPAGPQHF
TGCGCCAGCAAGACACCGGCGGGGCCCCAGCATTTT
>TRBV5-4|TRBJ2-5|NA|NA
CASSLAGGGRPQYF
TGTGCCAGCAGCTTGGCGGGCGGAGGTCGGCCCCAGTACTTC
>TRBV7-9|TRBJ2-1|NA|TRBD2
CASSLLAGRVNEQFF
TGTGCCAGCAGCTTACTAGCGGGACGAGTCAATGAGCAGTTCTTC
>TRBV4-2|TRBJ2-4|NA|TRBD2
CASSQVISGGALNIQYF
TGTGCCAGCAGCCAAGTAATTAGCGGGGGGGCCCTTAACATTCAGTACTTC
>TRBV27|TRBJ2-1|NA|TRBD2
CASKGLAGEGGYNEQFF
TGTGCCAGCAAGGGACTAGCGGGAGAAGGCGGATACAATGAGCAGTTCTTC
>TRBV30|TRBJ2-7|NA|NA
CAWSGTISYEQYF
TGTGCCTGGAGTGGGACTATCTCCTACGAGCAGTACTTC
>TRBV5-6|TRBJ2-1|few|NA
CASSYSLNGAPQQFF
TGTGCCAGCAGCTACAGTCTCAATGGGGCACCTCAGCAGTTCTTC
>TRBV18|TRBJ1-2|NA|NA
CASSPGFTGYGGYTF
TGTGCCAGCTCACCTGGCTTTACAGGGTATGGCGGCTACACCTTC
>TRBV28|TRBJ2-3|NA|TRBD1
CASSLRRDRSTDTQYF
TGTGCCAGCAGTTTACGTCGGGACAGAAGCACAGATACGCAGTATTTT
>TRBV27|TRBJ2-5|NA|TRBD2
CASSPGTSGSPETQYF
TGTGCCAGCAGTCCCGGGACTAGCGGGAGCCCAGAGACCCAGTACTTC
>TRBV7-2|TRBJ2-7|NA|TRBD2
CASSLVLAGGTNEQYF
TGTGCCAGCAGCTTAGTCTTAGCGGGGGGGACTAACGAGCAGTACTTC
>TRBV28|TRBJ2-3|NA|NA
CASTGSTDTQYF
TGTGCCAGCACAGGAAGCACAGATACGCAGTATTTT
>TRBV4-2|TRBJ1-2|NA|TRBD1
CASSQGRGQGGRYGYTF
TGTGCCAGCAGCCAAGGAAGGGGCCAGGGGGGCAGGTATGGCTACACCTTC
>TRBV28|TRBJ2-2|NA|TRBD2
CASIPWTGRGLTGELFF
TGTGCCAGCATCCCTTGGACCGGGAGGGGTCTCACCGGGGAGCTGTTTTTT
>TRBV5-6|TRBJ2-7|NA|TRBD1
CASSIWTGGFTDEQYF
TGTGCCAGCAGCATTTGGACAGGGGGCTTCACAGACGAGCAGTACTTC
>TRBV2|TRBJ1-4|once|NA
CASSRDFLVEKLFF
TGTGCCAGCAGCAGGGACTTTCTAGTGGAAAAACTGTTTTTT
>TRBV7-3|TRBJ2-2|NA|NA
CASSPRDTLLGGELFF
TGTGCCAGCAGCCCAAGGGACACCCTGTTAGGAGGGGAGCTGTTTTTT
>TRBV19|TRBJ1-2|NA|NA
CASSGQGAYYGYTF
TGTGCCAGTAGTGGGCAGGGCGCATACTATGGCTACACCTTC
>TRBV18|TRBJ2-4|NA|NA
CASSPPSTAKNIQYF
TGTGCCAGCTCACCACCGAGCACAGCCAAAAACATTCAGTACTTC
>TRBV5-5|TRBJ2-7|NA|NA
CASSLAYEQYF
TGTGCCAGCAGCTTGGCTTACGAGCAGTACTTC
>TRBV18|TRBJ1-2|NA|TRBD1
CASSPRTGGALYTF
TGTGCCAGCTCACCGCGGACAGGGGGCGCTCTCTACACCTTC
>TRBV28|TRBJ2-7|NA|TRBD1
CASSLAGTGMSYEQYF
TGTGCCAGCAGTTTAGCCGGGACAGGGATGTCCTACGAGCAGTACTTC
>TRBV5-1|TRBJ2-1|NA|NA
CASSTRQGSDEQFF
TGCGCCAGCAGCACCCGGCAGGGGTCGGATGAGCAGTTCTTC
>TRBV3-1/TRBV3-2|TRBJ2-1|NA|NA
CASSQAGNSYNEQFF
TGTGCCAGCAGCCAAGCGGGAAACTCCTACAATGAGCAGTTCTTC
>TRBV6-2/TRBV6-3|TRBJ2-7|NA|NA
CASSSFSSYEQYF
TGTGCCAGCAGCTCGTTTAGCTCCTACGAGCAGTACTTC
>TRBV15|TRBJ2-3|NA|TRBD2
CATSGTSRTQYF
TGTGCCACCAGTGGGACTAGTCGTACGCAGTATTTT
>TRBV5-8|TRBJ1-1|NA|NA
CASSLRGNTEAFF
TGTGCCAGCAGCTTGCGGGGGAACACTGAAGCTTTCTTT
>TRBV5-1|TRBJ2-7|NA|NA
CASSPRRAYEQYF
TGCGCCAGCAGCCCCCGCAGGGCCTACGAGCAGTACTTC
>TRBV7-3|TRBJ2-2|NA|NA
CASSRGVEELFF
TGTGCCAGCAGCCGCGGGGTAGAGGAGCTGTTTTTT
>TRBV9|TRBJ1-2|NA|NA
CASSPHRGGYGYTF
TGTGCCAGCAGCCCCCACCGGGGGGGATATGGCTACACCTTC
>TRBV5-4|TRBJ2-7|NA|TRBD1
CASSRDRAKYEQYF
TGTGCCAGCAGCAGGGACAGGGCTAAGTACGAGCAGTACTTC
>TRBV7-3|TRBJ2-4|NA|TRBD1
CASSNRGFKNIQYF
TGTGCCAGCAGCAACAGGGGGTTCAAAAACATTCAGTACTTC
>TRBV24-1|TRBJ1-5|NA|NA
CATSGTQGDQPQHF
TGTGCCACCAGTGGGACACAGGGCGATCAGCCCCAGCATTTT
>TRBV4-3|TRBJ2-3|NA|NA
CASSQFGQHSTDTQYF
TGCGCCAGCAGCCAATTCGGACAGCACAGCACAGATACGCAGTATTTT
>TRBV6-5|TRBJ2-2|few|TRBD2
CASSTSGANTGELFF
TGTGCCAGCAGCACTAGCGGAGCGAACACCGGGGAGCTGTTTTTT
>TRBV9|TRBJ2-7|NA|TRBD1
CASSVGQGKWEQYF
TGTGCCAGCAGCGTGGGACAGGGGAAATGGGAGCAGTACTTC
>TRBV5-4|TRBJ2-5|NA|NA
CASSSEWQETQYF
TGTGCCAGCAGCTCAGAATGGCAAGAGACCCAGTACTTC
>TRBV7-9|TRBJ2-7|NA|TRBD2
CASHGAGGYDEQYF
TGTGCCAGCCATGGAGCGGGAGGGTACGACGAGCAGTACTTC
>TRBV14|TRBJ2-1|NA|NA
CASSQSRRLLPYNEQFF
TGTGCCAGCAGCCAAAGTCGTAGACTCCTGCCCTACAATGAGCAGTTCTTC
>TRBV19|TRBJ2-2|NA|TRBD1
CASSRQGLAGELFF
TGTGCCAGTAGTAGACAGGGTTTGGCCGGGGAGCTGTTTTTT
>TRBV20-1|TRBJ2-7|NA|NA
CSASGFDEQYF
TGCAGTGCTAGCGGGTTTGATGAGCAGTACTTC
>TRBV6-6|TRBJ2-7|NA|NA
CASSRGSPGSYEQYF
TGTGCCAGCAGCCGAGGGAGTCCCGGGTCCTACGAGCAGTACTTC
>TRBV5-4|TRBJ2-7|NA|TRBD2
CASTIAGMSYEQYF
TGTGCCAGCACAATAGCGGGGATGTCCTACGAGCAGTACTTC
>TRBV6-6|TRBJ2-2|NA|NA
CASSRERNTGELFF
TGTGCCAGCAGCCGGGAGAGGAACACCGGGGAGCTGTTTTTT
>TRBV29-1|TRBJ2-1|NA|TRBD2
CSAPSGSSGHEQFF
TGCAGCGCCCCTAGCGGGAGTTCCGGCCATGAGCAGTTCTTC
>TRBV5-1|TRBJ1-1|NA|TRBD1
CASRSGTGNTEAFF
TGCGCCAGCAGATCCGGGACAGGGAACACTGAAGCTTTCTTT
>TRBV3-1/TRBV3-2|TRBJ1-4|NA|NA
CASSSRGNEKLFF
TGTGCCAGCAGCTCACGGGGTAATGAAAAACTGTTTTTT
>TRBV2|TRBJ1-5|NA|TRBD1
CASRNPGQGVHQPQHF
TGTGCCAGCAGGAACCCGGGACAGGGAGTTCATCAGCCCCAGCATTTT
>TRBV25-1|TRBJ1-2|NA|TRBD1
CASSTGGSNGYTF
TGTGCCAGCAGTACAGGGGGCTCTAATGGCTACACCTTC